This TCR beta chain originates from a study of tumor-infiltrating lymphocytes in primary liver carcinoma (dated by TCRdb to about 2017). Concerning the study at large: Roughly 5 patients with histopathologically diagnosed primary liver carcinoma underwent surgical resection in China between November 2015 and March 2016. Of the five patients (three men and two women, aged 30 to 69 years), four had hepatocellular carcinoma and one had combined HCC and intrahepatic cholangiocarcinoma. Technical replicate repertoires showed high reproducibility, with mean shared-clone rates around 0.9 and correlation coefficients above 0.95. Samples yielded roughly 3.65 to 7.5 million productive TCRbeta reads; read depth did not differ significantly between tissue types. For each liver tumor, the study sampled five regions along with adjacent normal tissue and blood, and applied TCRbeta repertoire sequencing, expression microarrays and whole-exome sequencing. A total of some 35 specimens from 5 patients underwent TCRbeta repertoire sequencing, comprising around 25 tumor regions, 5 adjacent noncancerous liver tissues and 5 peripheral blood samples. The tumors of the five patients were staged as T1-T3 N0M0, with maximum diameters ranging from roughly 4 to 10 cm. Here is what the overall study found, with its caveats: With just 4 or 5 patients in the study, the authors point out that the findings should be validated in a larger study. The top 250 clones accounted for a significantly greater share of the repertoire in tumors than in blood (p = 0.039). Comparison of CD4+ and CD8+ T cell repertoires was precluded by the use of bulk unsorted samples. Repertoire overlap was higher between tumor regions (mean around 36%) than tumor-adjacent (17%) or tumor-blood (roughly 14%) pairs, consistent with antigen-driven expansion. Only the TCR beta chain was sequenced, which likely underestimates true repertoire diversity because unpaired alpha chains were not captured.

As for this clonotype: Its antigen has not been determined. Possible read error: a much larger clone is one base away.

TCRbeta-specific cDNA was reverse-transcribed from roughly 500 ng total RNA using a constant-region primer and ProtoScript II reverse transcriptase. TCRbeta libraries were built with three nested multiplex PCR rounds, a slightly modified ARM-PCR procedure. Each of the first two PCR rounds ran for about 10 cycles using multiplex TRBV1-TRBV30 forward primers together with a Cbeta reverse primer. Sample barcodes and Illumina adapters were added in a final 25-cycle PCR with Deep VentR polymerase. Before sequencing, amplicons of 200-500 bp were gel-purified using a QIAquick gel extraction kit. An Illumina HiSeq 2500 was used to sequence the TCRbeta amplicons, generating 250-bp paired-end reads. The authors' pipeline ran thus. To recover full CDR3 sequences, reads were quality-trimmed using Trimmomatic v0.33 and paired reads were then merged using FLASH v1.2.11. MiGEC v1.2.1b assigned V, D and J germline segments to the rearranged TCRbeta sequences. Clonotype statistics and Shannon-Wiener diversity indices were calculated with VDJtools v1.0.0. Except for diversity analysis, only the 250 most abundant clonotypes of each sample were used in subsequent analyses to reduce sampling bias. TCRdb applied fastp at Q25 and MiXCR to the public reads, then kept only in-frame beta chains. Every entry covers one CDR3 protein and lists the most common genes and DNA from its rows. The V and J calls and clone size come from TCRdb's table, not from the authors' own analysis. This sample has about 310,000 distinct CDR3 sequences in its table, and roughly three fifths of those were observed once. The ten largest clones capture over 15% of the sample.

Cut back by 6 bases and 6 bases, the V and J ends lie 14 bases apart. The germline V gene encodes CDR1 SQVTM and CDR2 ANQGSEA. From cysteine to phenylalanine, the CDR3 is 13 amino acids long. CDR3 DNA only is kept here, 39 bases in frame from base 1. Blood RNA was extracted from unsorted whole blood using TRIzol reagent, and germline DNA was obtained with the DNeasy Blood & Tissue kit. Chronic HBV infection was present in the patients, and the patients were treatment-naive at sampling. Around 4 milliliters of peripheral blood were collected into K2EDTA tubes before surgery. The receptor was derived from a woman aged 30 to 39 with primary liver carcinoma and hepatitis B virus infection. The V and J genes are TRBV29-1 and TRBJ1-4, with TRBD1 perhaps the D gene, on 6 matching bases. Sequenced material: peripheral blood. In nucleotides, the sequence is TGCAGCGTGTCAGGGGAAATGGATGAAAAACTGTTTTTT. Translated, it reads CSVSGEMDEKLFF.